The T cell receptor (beta chain) under discussion was sequenced for a study of T cells after yellow fever vaccination. Germline V gene data show CDR1 as SEHNR and CDR2 as FQNEAQ (reference sequence). The CDR3 extends over 11 amino acids. Trimming took off 8 bases at V and 6 bases at J, with 11 bases between the two ends. One entry per CDR3 protein, called by TCRdb with MiXCR from the 5' RACE reads. This repertoire shows 150,000 to 200,000 distinct CDR3 sequences, about 11% found once; its top ten account for roughly a third. This material consisted of CD8+ T cells sorted from PBMCs, taken 15 days after the yellow fever booster vaccination. This chain uses TRBV7-9 with TRBJ2-7; no definite D call. The sequence derives from a young man who received the YFV17D yellow fever vaccine. The CDR3 sequence is CASGVSIEQYV. CDR3 nucleotides: TGTGCCAGCGGGGTTAGCATCGAGCAGTACGTC.